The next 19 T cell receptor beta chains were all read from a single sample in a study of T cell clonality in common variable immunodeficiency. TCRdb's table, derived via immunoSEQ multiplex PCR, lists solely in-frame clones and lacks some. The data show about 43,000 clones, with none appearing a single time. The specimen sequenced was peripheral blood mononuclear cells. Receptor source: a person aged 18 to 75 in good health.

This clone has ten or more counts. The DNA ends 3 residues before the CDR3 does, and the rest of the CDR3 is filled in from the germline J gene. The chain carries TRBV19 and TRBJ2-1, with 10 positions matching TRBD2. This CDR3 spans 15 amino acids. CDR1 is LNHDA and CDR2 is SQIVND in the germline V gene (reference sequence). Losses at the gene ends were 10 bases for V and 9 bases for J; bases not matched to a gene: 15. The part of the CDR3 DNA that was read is TGTGCCACCAGACCTAGCGGGAGTCTCCTTGGTGAG. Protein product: CATRPSGSLLGE. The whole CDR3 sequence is CATRPSGSLLGEQFF.

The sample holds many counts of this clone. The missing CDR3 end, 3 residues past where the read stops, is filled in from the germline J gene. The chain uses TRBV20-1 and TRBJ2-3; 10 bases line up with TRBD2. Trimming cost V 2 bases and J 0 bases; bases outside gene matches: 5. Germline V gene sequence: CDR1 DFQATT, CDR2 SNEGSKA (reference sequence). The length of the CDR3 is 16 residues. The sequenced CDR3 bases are TGCAGTGCTAGAACCGGACTAGCGGCTAGCACAGATACG. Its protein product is CSARTGLAASTDT. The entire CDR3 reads CSARTGLAASTDTQYF.

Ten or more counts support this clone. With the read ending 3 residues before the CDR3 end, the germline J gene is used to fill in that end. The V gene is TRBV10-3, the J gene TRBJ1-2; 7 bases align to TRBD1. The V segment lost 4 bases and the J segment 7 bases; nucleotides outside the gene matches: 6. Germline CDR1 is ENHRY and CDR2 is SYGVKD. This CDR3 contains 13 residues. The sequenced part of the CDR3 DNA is TGTGCCATCAGTGCAGGGGGGCTAGGTGGC. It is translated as CAISAGGLGG. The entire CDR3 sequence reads CAISAGGLGGYTF.

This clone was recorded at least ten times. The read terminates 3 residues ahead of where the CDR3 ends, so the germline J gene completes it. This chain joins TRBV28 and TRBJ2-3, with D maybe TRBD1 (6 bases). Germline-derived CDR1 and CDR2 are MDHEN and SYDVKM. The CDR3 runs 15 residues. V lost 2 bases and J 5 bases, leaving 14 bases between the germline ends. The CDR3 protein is CASSLRGSGRDTQYF. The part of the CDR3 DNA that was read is TGTGCCAGCAGTTTAAGGGGGAGTGGTAGAGATACG.

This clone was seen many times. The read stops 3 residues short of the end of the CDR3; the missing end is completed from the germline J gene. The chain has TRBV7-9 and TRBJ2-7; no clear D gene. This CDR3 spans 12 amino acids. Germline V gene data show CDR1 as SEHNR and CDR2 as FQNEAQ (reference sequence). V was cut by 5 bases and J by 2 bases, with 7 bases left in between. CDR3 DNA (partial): TGTGCCAGCAGCCAGACACCCTACGAG. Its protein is CASSQTPYE. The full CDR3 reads CASSQTPYEQYF.

CDR3 bases read: TGTGCCAGCAGTTACGAGTGGGGCGGCAGCTCCTACGAC. Residues: CASSYEWGGSSYD. The whole CDR3 sequence is CASSYEWGGSSYDYTF. The V and J genes are TRBV6-2 or TRBV6-3 and TRBJ1-2; maybe TRBD1 (5 bases). The read ends 3 residues early relative to the CDR3; the germline J gene fills the gap. The germline V gene has CDR1 MNHEY and CDR2 SVGEGT. The CDR3 is 16 amino acids.

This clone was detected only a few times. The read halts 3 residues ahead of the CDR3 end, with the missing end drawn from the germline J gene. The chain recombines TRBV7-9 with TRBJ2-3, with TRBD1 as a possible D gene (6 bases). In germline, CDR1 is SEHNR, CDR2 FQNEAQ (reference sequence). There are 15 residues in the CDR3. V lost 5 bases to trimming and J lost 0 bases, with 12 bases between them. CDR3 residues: CASSPGTSSTDTQYF. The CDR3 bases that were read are TGTGCCAGCAGCCCTGGGACATCAAGCACAGATACG.

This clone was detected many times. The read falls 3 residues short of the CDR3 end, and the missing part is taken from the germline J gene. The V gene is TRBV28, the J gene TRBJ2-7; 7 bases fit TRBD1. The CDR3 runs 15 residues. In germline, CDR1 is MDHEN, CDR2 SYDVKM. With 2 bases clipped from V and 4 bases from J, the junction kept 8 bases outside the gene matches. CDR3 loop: CASSLKYRGNYEQYF. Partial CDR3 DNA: TGTGCCAGCAGTTTAAAGTACAGGGGTAATTACGAG.

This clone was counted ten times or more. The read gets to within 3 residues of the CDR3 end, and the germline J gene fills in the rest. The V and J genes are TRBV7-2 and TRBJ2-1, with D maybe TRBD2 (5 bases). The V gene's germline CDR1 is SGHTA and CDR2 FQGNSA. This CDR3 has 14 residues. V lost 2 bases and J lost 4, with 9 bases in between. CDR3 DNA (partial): TGTGCCAGCAGCTTACATCGGGGTTACAATGAG. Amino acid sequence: CASSLHRGYNE. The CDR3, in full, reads CASSLHRGYNEQFF.

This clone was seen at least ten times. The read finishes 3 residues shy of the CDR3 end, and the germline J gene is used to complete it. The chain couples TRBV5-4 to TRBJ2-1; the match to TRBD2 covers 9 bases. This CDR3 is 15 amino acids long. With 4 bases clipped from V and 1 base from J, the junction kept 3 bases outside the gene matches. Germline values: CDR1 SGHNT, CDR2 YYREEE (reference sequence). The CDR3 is CASSRSGSSYNEQFF. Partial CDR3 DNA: TGTGCCAGCAGCCGTAGCGGGAGTTCCTACAATGAG.

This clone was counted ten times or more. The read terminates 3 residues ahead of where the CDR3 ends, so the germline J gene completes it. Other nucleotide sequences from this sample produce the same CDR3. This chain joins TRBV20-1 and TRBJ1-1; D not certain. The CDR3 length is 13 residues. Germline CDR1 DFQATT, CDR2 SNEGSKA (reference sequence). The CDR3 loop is CSARLPPRLEAFF. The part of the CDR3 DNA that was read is TGCAGTGCTAGACTCCCTCCGCGACTCGAA.

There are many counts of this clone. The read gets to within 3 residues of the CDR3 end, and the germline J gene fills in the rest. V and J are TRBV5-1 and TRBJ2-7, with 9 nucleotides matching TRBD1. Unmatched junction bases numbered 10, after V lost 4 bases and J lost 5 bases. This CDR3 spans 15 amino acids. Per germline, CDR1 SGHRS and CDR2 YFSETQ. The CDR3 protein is CASSRPGQGPNEQYF. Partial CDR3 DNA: TGCGCCAGCAGCCGGCCGGGACAGGGACCCAACGAG.

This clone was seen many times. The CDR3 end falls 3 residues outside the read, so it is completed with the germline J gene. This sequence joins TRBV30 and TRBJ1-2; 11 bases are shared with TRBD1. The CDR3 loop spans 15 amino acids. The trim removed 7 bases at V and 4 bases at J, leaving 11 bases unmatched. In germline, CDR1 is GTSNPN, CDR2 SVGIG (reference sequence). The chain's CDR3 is CAYTLGGTGGYGYTF. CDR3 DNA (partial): TGTGCCTACACCCTCGGCGGGACAGGGGGCTATGGC.

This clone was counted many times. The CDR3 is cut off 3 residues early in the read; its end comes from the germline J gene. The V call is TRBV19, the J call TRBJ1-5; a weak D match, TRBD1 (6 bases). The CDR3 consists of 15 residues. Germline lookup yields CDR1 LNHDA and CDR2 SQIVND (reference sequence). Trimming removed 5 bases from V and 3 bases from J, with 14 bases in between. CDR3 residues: CASSPQQGNNQPQHF. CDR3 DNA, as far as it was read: TGTGCCAGTAGTCCACAGCAGGGGAACAATCAGCCC.

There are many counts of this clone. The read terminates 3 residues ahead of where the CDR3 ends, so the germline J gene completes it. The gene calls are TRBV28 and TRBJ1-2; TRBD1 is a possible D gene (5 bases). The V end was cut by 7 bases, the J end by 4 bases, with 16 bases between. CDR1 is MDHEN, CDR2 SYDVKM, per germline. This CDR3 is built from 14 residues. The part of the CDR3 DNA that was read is TGTGCCAGCAACCGAGAGCCAGGGCCCTATGGC. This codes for CASNREPGPYG. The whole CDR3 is CASNREPGPYGYTF.

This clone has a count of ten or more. The CDR3 DNA, read in part, is TGTGCCAGTAGTATAGTGGCTTCACAGGGTGGGGCCTTCTACGAG. Amino acids: CASSIVASQGGAFYE. The full CDR3 sequence reads CASSIVASQGGAFYEQYF. The chain joins TRBV19 to TRBJ2-7, with D tentatively TRBD1 (6 bases). The sequenced fragment ends 3 residues before the CDR3 boundary, so the rest is inferred from the germline J gene. V dropped 1 base and J dropped 3 bases, with 22 bases sitting between them. The germline V gene has CDR1 LNHDA and CDR2 SQIVND (reference sequence). CDR3 length: 18 amino acids. Complete variable domain (other parts from reference TRBV19 and TRBJ2-7): DGGITQSPKYLFRKEGQNVTLSCEQNLNHDAMYWYRQDPGQGLRLIYYSQIVNDFQKGDIAEGYSVSREKKESFPLTVTSAQKNPTAFYLCASSIVASQGGAFYEQYFGPGTRLTVT.

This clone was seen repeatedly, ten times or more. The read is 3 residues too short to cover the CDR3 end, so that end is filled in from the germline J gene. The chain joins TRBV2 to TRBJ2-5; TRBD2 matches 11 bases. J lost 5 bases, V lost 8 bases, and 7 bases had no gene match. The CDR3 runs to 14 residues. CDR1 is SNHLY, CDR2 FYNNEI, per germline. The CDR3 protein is CASVIAGGPETQYF. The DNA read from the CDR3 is TGTGCCAGCGTGATAGCGGGGGGGCCGGAGACC. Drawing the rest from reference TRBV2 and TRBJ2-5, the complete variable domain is EPEVTQTPSHQVTQMGQEVILRCVPISNHLYFYWYRQILGQKVEFLVSFYNNEISEKSEIFDDQFSVERPDGSNFTLKIRSTKLEDSAMYFCASVIAGGPETQYFGPGTRLLVL.

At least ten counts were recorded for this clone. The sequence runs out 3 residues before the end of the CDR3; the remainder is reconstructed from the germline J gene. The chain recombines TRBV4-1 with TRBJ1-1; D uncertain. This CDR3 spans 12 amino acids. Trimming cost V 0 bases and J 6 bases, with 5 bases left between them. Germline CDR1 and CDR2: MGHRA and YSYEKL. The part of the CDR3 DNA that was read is TGCGCCAGCAGCCAAGATAGGGCTGAA. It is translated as CASSQDRAE. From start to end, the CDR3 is CASSQDRAEAFF.

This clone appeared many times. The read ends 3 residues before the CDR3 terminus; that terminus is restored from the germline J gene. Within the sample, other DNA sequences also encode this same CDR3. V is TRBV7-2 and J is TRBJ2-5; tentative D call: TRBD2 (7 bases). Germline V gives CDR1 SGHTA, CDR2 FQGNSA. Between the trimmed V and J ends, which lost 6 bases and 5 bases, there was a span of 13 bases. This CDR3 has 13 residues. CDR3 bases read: TGTGCCAGCAGTCGCGGCGGGGGCGAGACC. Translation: CASSRGGGET. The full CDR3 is CASSRGGGETQYF.